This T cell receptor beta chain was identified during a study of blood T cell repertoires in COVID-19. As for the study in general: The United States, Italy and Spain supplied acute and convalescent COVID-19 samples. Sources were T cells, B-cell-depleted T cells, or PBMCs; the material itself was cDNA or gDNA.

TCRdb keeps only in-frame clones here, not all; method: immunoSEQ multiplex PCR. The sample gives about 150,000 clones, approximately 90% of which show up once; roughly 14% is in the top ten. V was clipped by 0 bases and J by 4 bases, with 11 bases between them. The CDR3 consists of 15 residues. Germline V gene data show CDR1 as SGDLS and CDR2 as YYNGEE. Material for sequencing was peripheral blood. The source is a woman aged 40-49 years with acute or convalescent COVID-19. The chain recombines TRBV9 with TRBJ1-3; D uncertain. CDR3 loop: CASSVGGREGNTIYF. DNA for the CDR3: TGTGCCAGCAGCGTAGGCGGGAGGGAAGGAAACACCATATATTTT.